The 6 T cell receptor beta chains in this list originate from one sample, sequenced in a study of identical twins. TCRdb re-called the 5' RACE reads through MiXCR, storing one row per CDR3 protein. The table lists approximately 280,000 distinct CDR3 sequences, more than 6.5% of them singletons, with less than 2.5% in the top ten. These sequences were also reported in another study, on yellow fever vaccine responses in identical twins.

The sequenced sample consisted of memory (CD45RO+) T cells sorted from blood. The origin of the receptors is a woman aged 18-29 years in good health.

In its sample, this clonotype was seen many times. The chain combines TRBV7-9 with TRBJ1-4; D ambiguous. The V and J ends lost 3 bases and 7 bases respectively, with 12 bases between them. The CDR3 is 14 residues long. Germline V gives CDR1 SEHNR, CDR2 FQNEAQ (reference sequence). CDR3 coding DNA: TGTGCCAGCAGCTTGGGAGTGGGGAGTGAAAAACTGTTTTTT. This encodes CASSLGVGSEKLFF.

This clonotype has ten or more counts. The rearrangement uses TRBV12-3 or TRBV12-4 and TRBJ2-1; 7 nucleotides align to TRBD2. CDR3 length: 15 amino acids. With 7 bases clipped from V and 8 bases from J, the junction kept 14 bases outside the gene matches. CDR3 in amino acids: CASTDKDRAGDEQFF. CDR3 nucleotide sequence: TGTGCCAGCACCGACAAGGATAGGGCGGGAGATGAGCAGTTCTTC.

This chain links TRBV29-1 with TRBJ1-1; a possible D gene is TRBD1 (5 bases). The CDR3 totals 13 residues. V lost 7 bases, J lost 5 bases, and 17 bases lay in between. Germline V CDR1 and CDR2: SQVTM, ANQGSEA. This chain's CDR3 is CSGQTPIVTEAFF. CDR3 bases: TGCAGCGGACAGACTCCGATAGTGACTGAAGCTTTCTTT.

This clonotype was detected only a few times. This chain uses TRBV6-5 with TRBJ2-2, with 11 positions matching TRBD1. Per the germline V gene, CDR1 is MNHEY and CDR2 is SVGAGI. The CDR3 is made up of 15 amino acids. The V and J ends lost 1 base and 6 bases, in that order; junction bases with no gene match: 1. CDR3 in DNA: TGTGCCAGCAGTTACTGGGGACAGGGGGCCGGGGAGCTGTTTTTT. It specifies CASSYWGQGAGELFF.

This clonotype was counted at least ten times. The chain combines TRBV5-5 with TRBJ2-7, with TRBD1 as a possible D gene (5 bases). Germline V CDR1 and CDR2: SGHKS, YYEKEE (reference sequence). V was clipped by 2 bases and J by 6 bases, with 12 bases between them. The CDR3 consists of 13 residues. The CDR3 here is CASSFVAQGEQYF. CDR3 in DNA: TGTGCCAGCAGCTTCGTGGCCCAGGGCGAGCAGTACTTC. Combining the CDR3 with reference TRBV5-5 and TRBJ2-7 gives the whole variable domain DAGVTQSPTHLIKTRGQQVTLRCSPISGHKSVSWYQQVLGQGPQFIFQYYEKEERGRGNFPDRFSARQFPNYSSELNVNALLLGDSALYLCASSFVAQGEQYFGPGTRLTVT.

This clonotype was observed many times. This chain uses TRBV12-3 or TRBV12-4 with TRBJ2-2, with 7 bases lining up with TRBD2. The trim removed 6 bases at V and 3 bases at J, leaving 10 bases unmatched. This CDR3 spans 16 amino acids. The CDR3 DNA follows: TGTGCCAGCAGCCTCAGCGGGGTCGTCCACACCGGGGAGCTGTTTTTT. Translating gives CASSLSGVVHTGELFF.